Listed here are 17 T cell receptor beta chains from one sample, sequenced in a study of memory CD4+ T cells and cytomegalovirus serostatus (dated by TCRdb to the late 2010s). A FACSAria II was used to sort memory CD4+ T cells, defined as single viable CD3+CD4+CD8-CD45RO+ cells. The library was produced with the immunoSEQ multiplex PCR assay. Sourced from immuneACCESS, this table was stored by TCRdb with only in-frame sequences that have V and J called. A share of the clones is absent; for the studies checked, an unresolved V gene accounts for under half, and the remainder has no known explanation. Here the sample has about 61,000 clones; over 70% occur a single time. Over 0.4% of the sample is held by the ten biggest clonotypes. The specimen was memory CD4+ T cells from blood. The receptors stem from an adult in good health and CMV-seronegative. Some clones in this sample may be carry-over from other donors' samples.

V gene TRBV5-4 combines with J gene TRBJ1-1, with D possibly being TRBD1 (6 bases). Germline CDR1 is SGHNT and CDR2 is YYREEE (reference sequence). Trimming shortened V by 0 bases and J by 4 bases, and 10 bases separated the two germline ends. This CDR3 has 14 amino acids. Here the CDR3 reads CASSLGQDGTEAFF. The DNA of the CDR3 is TGTGCCAGCAGCTTGGGACAGGATGGCACTGAAGCTTTCTTT.

The gene calls are TRBV7-2 and TRBJ2-3; a possible D gene is TRBD2 (5 bases). Trimming took off 5 bases at V and 0 bases at J, with 9 bases between the two ends. CDR1 is SGHTA and CDR2 is FQGNSA in the germline V gene. CDR3 length: 14 amino acids. CDR3 amino acids: CASSVTRSTDTQYF. The CDR3 DNA sequence: TGTGCCAGCAGCGTCACTAGAAGCACAGATACGCAGTATTTT. The complete variable domain, with remaining parts taken from reference TRBV7-2 and TRBJ2-3, reads GAGVSQSPSNKVTEKGKDVELRCDPISGHTALYWYRQSLGQGLEFLIYFQGNSAPDKSGLPSDRFSAERTGGSVSTLTIQRTQQEDSAVYLCASSVTRSTDTQYFGPGTRLTVL.

The V and J genes are TRBV11-2 and TRBJ1-3; D is ambiguous. Looked up from germline, CDR1 is SGHAT and CDR2 is FQNNGV. CDR3 length: 14 amino acids. Trimming stripped 1 base from V and 3 bases from J, with 7 bases between. The DNA of the CDR3 is TGTGCCAGCAGCTTAGGGCGACTTGGAAACACCATATATTTT. This gives the protein CASSLGRLGNTIYF.

This clone was counted a few times. The chain links TRBV18 to TRBJ1-4, with D hard to call. Deletions cut 3 bases from V and 6 bases from J, with 14 bases between. The CDR3 runs 15 residues. CDR1 KGHSH and CDR2 LQKENI come from the germline V gene. CDR3 residues: CASSPDITAHEKLFF. The CDR3 coding sequence is TGTGCCAGCTCACCTGACATCACGGCGCATGAAAAACTGTTTTTT.

The chain joins TRBV19 to TRBJ1-2; 9 nucleotides align to TRBD1. This CDR3 is 17 amino acids long. The trim removed 6 bases at V and 5 bases at J, leaving 16 bases unmatched. Germline V CDR1 and CDR2: LNHDA, SQIVND (reference sequence). CDR3 DNA sequence: TGTGCCAGTAGCGACCCCGGGACAGGGTCCGCCACATATGGCTACACCTTC. Encoded protein: CASSDPGTGSATYGYTF. The full variable domain, its missing parts supplied by reference TRBV19 and TRBJ1-2, is DGGITQSPKYLFRKEGQNVTLSCEQNLNHDAMYWYRQDPGQGLRLIYYSQIVNDFQKGDIAEGYSVSREKKESFPLTVTSAQKNPTAFYLCASSDPGTGSATYGYTFGSGTRLTVV.

In DNA, the CDR3 is TGTGCCAGCAGCTTAGGCGGGGGGGCCTCCTACGAGCAGTACTTC. It specifies CASSLGGGASYEQYF. The chain carries TRBV13 and TRBJ2-7; TRBD2 aligns across 8 bases. This CDR3 is built from 15 residues. Unmatched junction bases numbered 1, after V lost 0 bases and J lost 0 bases. Germline-derived CDR1 and CDR2 are PRHDT and FYEKMQ (reference sequence).

Note on this clone: One junction end does not reproduce the germline sequence, and a read error may be involved. The V and J genes are TRBV7-9 and TRBJ1-3, with TRBD1 matching 8 bases. The CDR3 sequence is 15 residues long. Germline V lookup: CDR1 SEHNR, CDR2 FQNEAQ (reference sequence). DNA of the CDR3: TGTGCCAGCAGCATACAGGGGGTTACTGGAGACACCATATATTTT. Translating gives CASSIQGVTGDTIYF.

This clone was seen once. V usage is TRBV5-1 and J usage is TRBJ2-2, with D hard to call. The CDR3 is made up of 13 amino acids. V dropped 4 bases and J dropped 4 bases, with 8 bases sitting between them. CDR1 is SGHRS and CDR2 is YFSETQ in the germline V gene. The CDR3 protein is CASSLQSTGELFF. The CDR3 coding sequence is TGCGCCAGCAGCCTTCAGTCCACCGGGGAGCTGTTTTTT.

The chain joins TRBV11-2 to TRBJ2-1; 8 bases are shared with TRBD2. With 0 bases clipped from V and 7 bases from J, the junction kept 5 bases outside the gene matches. The CDR3 loop spans 15 amino acids. Germline V gene sequence: CDR1 SGHAT, CDR2 FQNNGV. The CDR3 is CASSLELAVANEQFF. The CDR3 nucleotides read TGTGCCAGCAGCTTAGAACTAGCGGTAGCTAATGAGCAGTTCTTC. The complete variable domain, with remaining parts taken from reference TRBV11-2 and TRBJ2-1, reads EAGVAQSPRYKIIEKRQSVAFWCNPISGHATLYWYQQILGQGPKLLIQFQNNGVVDDSQLPKDRFSAERLKGVDSTLKIQPAKLEDSAVYLCASSLELAVANEQFFGPGTRLTVL.

This clone was observed a single time. The rearrangement links TRBV5-1 to TRBJ2-7; D is tentatively TRBD1 or TRBD2 (5 bases each). Germline CDR1 reads SGHRS; CDR2 reads YFSETQ. Trimming removed 0 bases from V and 7 bases from J, with 14 bases in between. The length of the CDR3 is 14 residues. In DNA form, the CDR3 reads TGCGCCAGCAGCTTGGCAGTCGGGGCGTGGGAGCAGTACTTC. Translated: CASSLAVGAWEQYF.

The chain carries TRBV9 and TRBJ2-2; no clear D. Trimming took off 4 bases at V and 0 bases at J, with 7 bases between the two ends. CDR1 is SGDLS and CDR2 is YYNGEE in the germline V gene. This CDR3 has 14 residues. The chain's CDR3 is CASSQNANTGELFF. In DNA, the CDR3 is TGTGCCAGCAGCCAGAACGCGAACACCGGGGAGCTGTTTTTT.

The genes are TRBV4-3 and TRBJ1-6, with 9 bases fitting TRBD1. CDR1 and CDR2 (germline): LGHNA, YSLEER. J was trimmed by 7 bases and V by 1 base; bases with no gene match: 11. CDR3 length equals 18 residues. CDR3 amino acids: CASSQVLTGGVGNSPLHF. As DNA, the CDR3 is TGCGCCAGCAGCCAAGTACTCACAGGGGGCGTAGGGAATTCACCCCTCCACTTT.

CDR3 bases: TGTGCCAGCAGTGGACAGGGAGGTGAGCAGTTCTTC. Translation: CASSGQGGEQFF. The chain is built from TRBV6-1 and TRBJ2-1; TRBD1 might be the D (7 bases). The germline V and J ends were trimmed by 4 bases and 9 bases, with 10 bases remaining between them. Germline V gives CDR1 MNHNS, CDR2 SASEGT. This CDR3 spans 12 amino acids.

V is TRBV5-1 and J is TRBJ2-5, with a possible D match to TRBD1 (6 bases). Germline V gives CDR1 SGHRS, CDR2 YFSETQ. This CDR3 spans 14 amino acids. V was pared by 4 bases and J by 5 bases, with 15 bases between. The CDR3, as DNA: TGCGCCAGCAGCCTGACAGGTTTTCGGGAGACCCAGTACTTC. Translated: CASSLTGFRETQYF. Full variable domain (outside the CDR3, taken from reference TRBV5-1 and TRBJ2-5): KAGVTQTPRYLIKTRGQQVTLSCSPISGHRSVSWYQQTPGQGLQFLFEYFSETQRNKGNFPGRFSGRQFSNSRSEMNVSTLELGDSALYLCASSLTGFRETQYFGPGTRLLVL.

The table lists this clone with a few counts. The chain recombines TRBV30 with TRBJ1-5; D perhaps matches TRBD1 (6 bases). Germline V gene data show CDR1 as GTSNPN and CDR2 as SVGIG (reference sequence). The CDR3 extends over 15 amino acids. The V end was cut by 0 bases, the J end by 5 bases, with 14 bases between. DNA for the CDR3: TGTGCCTGGAGTGTAAAGGACAGACAATATCAGCCCCAGCATTTT. It is translated as CAWSVKDRQYQPQHF.

The chain links TRBV19 to TRBJ1-2; 9 bases are a match to TRBD1. CDR3 size: 17 residues. J was trimmed by 1 base and V by 2 bases; bases with no gene match: 8. Looked up from germline, CDR1 is LNHDA and CDR2 is SQIVND (reference sequence). DNA of the CDR3: TGTGCCAGTAGTATACTCACGCCGGGACAGGGTAACTATGGCTACACCTTC. This translates into CASSILTPGQGNYGYTF.

In regard to this clone: A junction end diverges from the germline sequence, so it may reflect a read error. The V gene is TRBV2, the J gene TRBJ2-1; TRBD2 matches 13 bases. The CDR3 is 17 amino acids. The germline CDR1 and CDR2 sequences are SNHLY and FYNNEI. The CDR3 here is CVSRQGRLAGGLRGQFF. The CDR3 DNA is TGTGTCAGCAGACAGGGAAGACTAGCGGGAGGTTTGCGGGGGCAGTTCTTC.